A selection of T cell receptor beta chains follows, all from one sample in a study of cytomegalovirus exposure and HLA in healthy donors. Generated by immunoSEQ multiplex PCR, the TCRdb table keeps only in-frame clones and is missing some. This table has about 130,000 clones, around 73% appearing once. Material for sequencing was PBMCs. The receptors come from a female donor in good health and CMV-seronegative. The conserved cysteine and the conserved F or W are not part of the CDR3 here.

j_gene: TRBJ1-2
v_gene: TRBV27
CDR3aa: ASGLTGMGYGYT

j_gene: TRBJ2-3
v_gene: TRBV7-2
CDR3aa: ASSLVKNRALLDTQY

j_gene: TRBJ1-1
v_gene: TRBV12-2
CDR3aa: ASRLEDQKAWQAMNTEAF

j_gene: TRBJ1-5
v_gene: TRBV2
CDR3aa: ASSWVQGSGNQPQH

j_gene: TRBJ1-1
v_gene: TRBV28
CDR3aa: ASSLPTIEAF

j_gene: TRBJ2-7
v_gene: TRBV5-1
CDR3aa: ASSLGLAGDEQY

j_gene: TRBJ1-5
v_gene: TRBV7-2
CDR3aa: ASSSRGLGQPQH

j_gene: TRBJ2-7
v_gene: TRBV10-1
CDR3aa: ASRPASGRNHEQY

j_gene: TRBJ1-5
v_gene: TRBV4-3
CDR3aa: ASSQYRGGQPQH

j_gene: TRBJ1-1
v_gene: TRBV2
CDR3aa: ASSVRGEAF

j_gene: TRBJ2-5
v_gene: TRBV10-1
CDR3aa: ASSFRGQETQY

j_gene: TRBJ1-5
v_gene: TRBV6-4
CDR3aa: ASSSGGGRPYSNQPQH